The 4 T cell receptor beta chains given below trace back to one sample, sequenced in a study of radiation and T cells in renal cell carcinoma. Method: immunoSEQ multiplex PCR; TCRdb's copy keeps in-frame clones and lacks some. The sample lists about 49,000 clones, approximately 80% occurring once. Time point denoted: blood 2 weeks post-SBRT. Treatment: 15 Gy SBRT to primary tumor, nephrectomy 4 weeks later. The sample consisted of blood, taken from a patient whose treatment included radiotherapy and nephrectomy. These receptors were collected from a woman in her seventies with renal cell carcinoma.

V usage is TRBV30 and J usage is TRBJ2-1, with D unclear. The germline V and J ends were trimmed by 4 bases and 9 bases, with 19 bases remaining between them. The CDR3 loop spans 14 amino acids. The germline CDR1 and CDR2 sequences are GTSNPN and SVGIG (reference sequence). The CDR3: CAWIRFASGGEQFF. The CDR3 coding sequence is TGTGCCTGGATTAGGTTTGCCTCGGGCGGTGAGCAGTTCTTC.

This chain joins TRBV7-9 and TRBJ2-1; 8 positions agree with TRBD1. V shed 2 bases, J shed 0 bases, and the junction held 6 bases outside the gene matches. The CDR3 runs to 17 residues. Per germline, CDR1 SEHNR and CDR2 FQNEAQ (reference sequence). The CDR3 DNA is TGTGCCAGCAGCTTAACCGGGACAGGACCCTCCTACAATGAGCAGTTCTTC. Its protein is CASSLTGTGPSYNEQFF.

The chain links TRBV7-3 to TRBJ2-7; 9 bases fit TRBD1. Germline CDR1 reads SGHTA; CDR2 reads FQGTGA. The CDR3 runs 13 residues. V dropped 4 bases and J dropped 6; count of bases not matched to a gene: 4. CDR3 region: CASSSQQGAEQYF. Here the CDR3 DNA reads TGTGCCAGCAGCTCACAACAGGGGGCCGAGCAGTACTTC. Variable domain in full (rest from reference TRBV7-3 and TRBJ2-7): GAGVSQTPSNKVTEKGKYVELRCDPISGHTALYWYRQSLGQGPEFLIYFQGTGAADDSGLPNDRFFAVRPEGSVSTLKIQRTERGDSAVYLCASSSQQGAEQYFGPGTRLTVT.

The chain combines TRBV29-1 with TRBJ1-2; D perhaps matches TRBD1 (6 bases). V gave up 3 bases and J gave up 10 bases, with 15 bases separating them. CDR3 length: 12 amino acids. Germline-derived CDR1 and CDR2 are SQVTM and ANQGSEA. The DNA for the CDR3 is TGCAGCGTTGACCACAGGGCTAACCACTACACCTTC. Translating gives CSVDHRANHYTF.